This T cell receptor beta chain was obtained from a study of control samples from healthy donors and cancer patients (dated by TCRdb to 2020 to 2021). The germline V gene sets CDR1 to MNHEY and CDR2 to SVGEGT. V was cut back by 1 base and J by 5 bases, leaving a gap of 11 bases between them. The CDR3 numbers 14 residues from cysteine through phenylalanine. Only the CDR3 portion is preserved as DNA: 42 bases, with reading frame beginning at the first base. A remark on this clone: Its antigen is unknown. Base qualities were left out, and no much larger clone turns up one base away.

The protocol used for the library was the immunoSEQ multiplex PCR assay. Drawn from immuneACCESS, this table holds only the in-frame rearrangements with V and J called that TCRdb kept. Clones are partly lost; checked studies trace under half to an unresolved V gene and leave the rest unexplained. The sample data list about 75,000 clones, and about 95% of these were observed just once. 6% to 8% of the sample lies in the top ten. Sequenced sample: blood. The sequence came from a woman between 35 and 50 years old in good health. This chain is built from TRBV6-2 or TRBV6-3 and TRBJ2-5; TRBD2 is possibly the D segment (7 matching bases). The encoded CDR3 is CASSYLGGQETQYF. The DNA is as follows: TGTGCCAGCAGTTACTTGGGGGGGCAGGAGACCCAGTACTTC.